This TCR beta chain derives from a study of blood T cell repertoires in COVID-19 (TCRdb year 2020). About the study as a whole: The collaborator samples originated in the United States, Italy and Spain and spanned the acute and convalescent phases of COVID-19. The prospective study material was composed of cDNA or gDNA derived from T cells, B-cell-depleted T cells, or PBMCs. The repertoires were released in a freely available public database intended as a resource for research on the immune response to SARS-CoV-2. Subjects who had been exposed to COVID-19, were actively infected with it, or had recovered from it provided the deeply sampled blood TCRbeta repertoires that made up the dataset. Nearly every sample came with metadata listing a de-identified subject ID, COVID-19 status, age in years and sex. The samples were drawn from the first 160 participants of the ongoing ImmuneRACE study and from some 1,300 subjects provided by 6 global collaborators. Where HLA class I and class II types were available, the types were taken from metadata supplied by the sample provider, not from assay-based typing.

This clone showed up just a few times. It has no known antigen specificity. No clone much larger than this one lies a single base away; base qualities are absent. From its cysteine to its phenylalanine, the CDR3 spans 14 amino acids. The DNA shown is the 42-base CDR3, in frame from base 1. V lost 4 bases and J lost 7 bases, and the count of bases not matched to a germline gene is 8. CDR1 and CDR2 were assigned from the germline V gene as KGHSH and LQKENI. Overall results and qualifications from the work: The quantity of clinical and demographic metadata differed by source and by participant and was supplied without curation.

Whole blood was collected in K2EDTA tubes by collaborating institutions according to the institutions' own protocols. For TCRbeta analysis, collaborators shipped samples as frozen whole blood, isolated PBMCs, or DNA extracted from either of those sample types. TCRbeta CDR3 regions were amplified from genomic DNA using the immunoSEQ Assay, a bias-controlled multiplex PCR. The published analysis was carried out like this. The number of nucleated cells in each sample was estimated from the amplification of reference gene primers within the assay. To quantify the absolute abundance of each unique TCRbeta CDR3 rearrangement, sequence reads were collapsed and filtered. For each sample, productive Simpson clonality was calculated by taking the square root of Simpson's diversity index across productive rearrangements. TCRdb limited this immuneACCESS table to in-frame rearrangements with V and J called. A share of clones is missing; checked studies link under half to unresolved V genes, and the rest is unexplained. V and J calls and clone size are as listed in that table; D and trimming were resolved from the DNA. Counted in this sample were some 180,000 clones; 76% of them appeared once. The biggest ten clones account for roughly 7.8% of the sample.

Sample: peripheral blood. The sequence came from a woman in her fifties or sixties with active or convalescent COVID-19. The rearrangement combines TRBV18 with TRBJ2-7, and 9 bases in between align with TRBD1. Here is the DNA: TGTGCCAGCTCACTCGGGACAGGGAGAGAGGAGCAGTACTTC. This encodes CASSLGTGREEQYF.